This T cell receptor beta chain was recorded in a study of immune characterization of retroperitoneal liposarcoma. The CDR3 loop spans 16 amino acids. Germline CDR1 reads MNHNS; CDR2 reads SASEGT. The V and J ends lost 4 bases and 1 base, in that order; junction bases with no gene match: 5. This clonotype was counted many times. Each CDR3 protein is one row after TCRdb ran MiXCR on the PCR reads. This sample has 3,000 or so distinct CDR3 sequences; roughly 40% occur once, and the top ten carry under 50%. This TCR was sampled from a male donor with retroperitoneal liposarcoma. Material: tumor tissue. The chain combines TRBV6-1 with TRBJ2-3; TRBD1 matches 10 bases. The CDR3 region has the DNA TGTGCCAGCAGTGCCCGGACAGGGGGTGGCACAGATACGCAGTATTTT. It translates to CASSARTGGGTDTQYF.